This T cell receptor (beta chain) was sequenced during a study of blood T cell repertoires in COVID-19. Study background: Collection of acute and convalescent COVID-19 samples took place in the United States, Italy and Spain. From T cells, B-cell-depleted T cells, or PBMCs came the material, which was cDNA or gDNA.

As handled by the study authors: How many nucleated cells were present was estimated from reference gene primer amplification. Some clones are missing from TCRdb's copy, which holds only in-frame ones; the method was immunoSEQ multiplex PCR. V, J and clone size reflect that table, while D and trimming were determined from the DNA. The data show 35,000 to 55,000 clones, roughly four fifths seen once. Germline loops: CDR1 MNHNY, CDR2 SVGAGI (reference sequence). The CDR3 runs to 15 residues. The ends lost 5 bases at V and 3 bases at J; junction bases unmatched: 3. The chain recombines TRBV6-6 with TRBJ2-3; 12 bases are a match to TRBD2. The sequence was collected from a man in his sixties with active COVID-19. The specimen sequenced was peripheral blood. The CDR3 bases are TGTGCCAGCAGTCGACTAGCGGGGGTGACAGATACGCAGTATTTT. Protein sequence: CASSRLAGVTDTQYF.